Following are 9 T cell receptor beta chains from one sample sequenced in a study of glioma-infiltrating T cells. Using RNA template, CDR3s of TCR alpha and beta were amplified with iRepertoire arm-PCR. TCRdb itself ran the multiplex PCR reads through MiXCR, one entry per CDR3 protein. The repertoire holds about 180,000 distinct CDR3 sequences, with roughly 45% as singletons. Sequencing input: glioma tissue, nonneoplastic brain tissue, or PBMCs (not recorded which). These receptor sequences come from a human donor with low-grade glioma or glioblastoma, undergoing nonglioma brain surgery, or in good health (not recorded which).

V usage is TRBV12-3 or TRBV12-4 and J usage is TRBJ1-3, with D possibly TRBD1 on 5 matching bases. V lost 4 bases to trimming and J lost 5 bases, with 12 bases between them. The CDR3 covers 14 residues. In nucleotides, the CDR3 is TGTGCCAGCAGTTCTGGGGGGTTGAGAAACACCATATATTTT. It yields the protein CASSSGGLRNTIYF.

About this clonotype itself: A much larger clone differs by one base, so this may be a read error. The CDR3 coding sequence is TGCAGTGAGAGACAAGGGGCGGCTGGCTACACCTTC. As protein: CSERQGAAGYTF. The chain is built from TRBV20-1 and TRBJ1-2, with a tentative D call TRBD1 (5 bases). Per germline, CDR1 DFQATT and CDR2 SNEGSKA (reference sequence). V was shortened by 7 bases and J by 7 bases, with 16 bases between the two germline ends. This CDR3 is built from 12 residues.

This clonotype was seen at least ten times. V gene TRBV6-1 combines with J gene TRBJ2-1, with 9 bases aligning to TRBD2. This CDR3 has 15 amino acids. The V segment lost 5 bases and the J segment 7 bases; nucleotides outside the gene matches: 9. Germline-derived CDR1 and CDR2 are MNHNS and SASEGT. The CDR3, as DNA: TGTGCCAGCAGTCAGCCGGGACTAGCCGAGAATGAGCAGTTCTTC. Translated, it gives CASSQPGLAENEQFF.

Details on this clonotype: One end of the junction varies from germline; a read error may be responsible. V and J are TRBV5-4 and TRBJ1-1; D remains ambiguous. Germline V gives CDR1 SGHNT, CDR2 YYREEE (reference sequence). This CDR3 has 13 amino acids. The CDR3 loop is CANSLAGNTEAFF. The CDR3 DNA is TGTGCCAACAGCTTGGCAGGGAACACTGAAGCTTTCTTT. Drawing the rest from reference TRBV5-4 and TRBJ1-1, the complete variable domain is ETGVTQSPTHLIKTRGQQVTLRCSSQSGHNTVSWYQQALGQGPQFIFQYYREEENGRGNFPPRFSGLQFPNYSSELNVNALELDDSALYLCANSLAGNTEAFFGQGTRLTVV.

In regard to this clonotype: This may stem from a read error, because a much larger clone lies one nucleotide away. The chain is built from TRBV7-9 and TRBJ1-5; D unresolved. CDR3 length: 14 amino acids. Germline values: CDR1 SEHNR, CDR2 FQNEAQ (reference sequence). Trimming removed 5 bases from V and 2 bases from J, with 10 bases in between. The CDR3 DNA is TGTGCCAGCAGCCGCCGAGTGGGCAATCAGCCCCAGCATTTT. Residues: CASSRRVGNQPQHF.

Comments on this clonotype: The germline gene is not matched at one end of the junction; a read error may be the cause. This chain links TRBV20-1 with TRBJ1-2, with D possibly matching TRBD1 (5 bases). This CDR3 has 14 amino acids. Germline assignment: CDR1 DFQATT and CDR2 SNEGSKA (reference sequence). CDR3 sequence: CSARALGTDYCYTF. In DNA, the CDR3 is TGCAGTGCTAGAGCCCTCGGGACTGACTATTGCTACACCTTC.

There are many counts of this clonotype. The V call is TRBV7-9, the J call TRBJ2-5; D not certain. The ends were cut back, 0 bases at V and 5 bases at J, with 10 bases in the middle. CDR1 SEHNR and CDR2 FQNEAQ come from the germline V gene (reference sequence). This CDR3 region has 14 residues. The CDR3 here is CASSLAADHETQYF. The DNA of the CDR3 is TGTGCCAGCAGCTTAGCTGCCGATCATGAGACCCAGTACTTC.

The chain uses TRBV2 and TRBJ1-2, with a weak D call TRBD1 (6 bases). The length of the CDR3 is 14 residues. The germline gives CDR1 SNHLY, CDR2 FYNNEI. The V end was cut by 2 bases, the J end by 4 bases, with 11 bases between. The CDR3 nucleotides read TGTGCCAGCAGTGAAACGGGACACGCCTATGGCTACACCTTC. It specifies CASSETGHAYGYTF. Together with reference TRBV2 and TRBJ1-2, the CDR3 gives the full variable domain: EPEVTQTPSHQVTQMGQEVILRCVPISNHLYFYWYRQILGQKVEFLVSFYNNEISEKSEIFDDQFSVERPDGSNFTLKIRSTKLEDSAMYFCASSETGHAYGYTFGSGTRLTVV.

As regards this clonotype: This may stem from a read error, because a much larger clone lies one nucleotide away. The chain has TRBV4-1 and TRBJ1-1; a weak D match, TRBD1 (5 bases). The CDR3 runs 14 residues. The germline CDR1 and CDR2 sequences are MGHRA and YSYEKL. The CDR3 sequence is CARSQSPGHTEAFF. CDR3 nucleotides: TGCGCCAGGAGCCAATCCCCAGGGCACACTGAAGCTTTCTTT.